Below are 16 T cell receptor beta chains sequenced from a single sample in a study of cytomegalovirus exposure and HLA in healthy donors. A multiplex PCR was run with 60 Vbeta primers and 13 Jbeta primers. Assay used: immunoSEQ multiplex PCR; TCRdb lists only in-frame clones, some missing. This sample has about 150,000 clones, with 66% found just once. Sequenced sample: PBMCs. The source is a human donor in good health.

CDR3 amino acids: CASSIPGYEQYF. The DNA for the CDR3 is TGTGCCAGTAGTATTCCAGGCTACGAGCAGTACTTC. This sequence joins TRBV19 and TRBJ2-7; D unresolved. The CDR3 is made up of 12 amino acids. Germline V CDR1 and CDR2: LNHDA, SQIVND (reference sequence). The ends were cut back, 3 bases at V and 3 bases at J, with 6 bases in the middle.

The chain uses TRBV5-4 and TRBJ2-5; possible D gene TRBD2, 5 bases. V lost 2 bases, J lost 5 bases, and 7 bases lay in between. The CDR3 length is 12 residues. Germline CDR1 SGHNT, CDR2 YYREEE (reference sequence). CDR3 amino acids: CASSFRGETQYF. The DNA for the CDR3 is TGTGCCAGCAGCTTCCGCGGGGAGACCCAGTACTTC.

The chain uses TRBV29-1 and TRBJ2-2; 7 bases fit TRBD2. Germline lookup yields CDR1 SQVTM and CDR2 ANQGSEA. CDR3 length: 19 residues. Unmatched junction bases numbered 16, after V lost 3 bases and J lost 0 bases. The CDR3 sequence: CSVDAASGALSANTGELFF. Written as DNA, the CDR3 is TGCAGCGTTGATGCGGCTAGCGGAGCTTTGAGTGCGAACACCGGGGAGCTGTTTTTT.

The chain couples TRBV5-1 to TRBJ2-1; no definite D call. Germline CDR1 is SGHRS and CDR2 is YFSETQ. V was shortened by 0 bases and J by 7 bases, with 11 bases between the two germline ends. The CDR3 sequence is 14 residues long. CDR3 loop: CASSLAIGPNEQFF. CDR3 nucleotide sequence: TGCGCCAGCAGCTTGGCCATTGGGCCAAATGAGCAGTTCTTC.

This clone was detected once. This rearrangement joins TRBV11-3 to TRBJ1-2; 10 positions match TRBD1. Germline trimming cut 3 bases from V and 8 bases from J; bases unmatched to any gene: 3. Germline V gene data show CDR1 as SGHNT and CDR2 as YENEEA. This CDR3 comprises 13 residues. The CDR3: CASSLGQGWGYTF. The CDR3 DNA is TGTGCCAGCAGCTTGGGACAGGGGTGGGGCTACACCTTC.

The V gene is TRBV2, the J gene TRBJ2-1; the match to TRBD2 covers 12 bases. The CDR3 runs to 15 residues. Trimming at V came to 7 bases and at J to 4 bases, leaving 5 bases not matched to a gene. Germline V CDR1 and CDR2: SNHLY, FYNNEI. In nucleotides, the CDR3 is TGTGCCAGCAAGCTAGCGGGAGGGCCTTACAATGAGCAGTTCTTC. Protein product: CASKLAGGPYNEQFF.

The V call is TRBV10-3, the J call TRBJ2-2, with 9 bases matching TRBD1. The CDR3 has 18 residues. The ends lost 6 bases at V and 6 bases at J; junction bases unmatched: 17. Germline V gives CDR1 ENHRY, CDR2 SYGVKD. The CDR3 bases are TGTGCCATCAGCTCTACCGAACAGGGGGCCGGAATAGCCGGGGAGCTGTTTTTT. Its translation: CAISSTEQGAGIAGELFF.

The rearrangement joins TRBV5-1 to TRBJ2-1; the D gene is possibly TRBD2 (5 bases). The CDR3 consists of 15 residues. Germline-derived CDR1 and CDR2 are SGHRS and YFSETQ. The ends were cut back, 0 bases at V and 2 bases at J, with 9 bases in the middle. CDR3 nucleotides: TGCGCCAGCAGCTTGGGCGGGCTTGCCTACAATGAGCAGTTCTTC. Translation: CASSLGGLAYNEQFF. Filled out from reference TRBV5-1 and TRBJ2-1, the complete variable domain reads KAGVTQTPRYLIKTRGQQVTLSCSPISGHRSVSWYQQTPGQGLQFLFEYFSETQRNKGNFPGRFSGRQFSNSRSEMNVSTLELGDSALYLCASSLGGLAYNEQFFGPGTRLTVL.

CDR3 residues: CATSRRGINGYTF. The CDR3, as DNA: TGTGCCACCAGCCGTAGGGGGATAAATGGCTACACCTTC. The chain joins TRBV15 to TRBJ1-2; perhaps TRBD1 as D (6 bases). The V end was cut by 5 bases, the J end by 6 bases, with 13 bases between. There are 13 residues in the CDR3. The germline gives CDR1 LNHNV, CDR2 YYDKDF (reference sequence).

The chain couples TRBV29-1 to TRBJ2-1; D perhaps matches TRBD2 (5 bases). V shed 3 bases and J shed 10 bases, with 13 bases lying between them. The CDR3 consists of 12 residues. The germline gives CDR1 SQVTM, CDR2 ANQGSEA. CDR3 residues: CSVDWTQGEQFF. In DNA, the CDR3 is TGCAGCGTTGATTGGACTCAAGGGGAGCAGTTCTTC.

V usage is TRBV14 and J usage is TRBJ2-7, with D uncertain. CDR3 size: 13 residues. Germline lookup yields CDR1 SGHDN and CDR2 FVKESK. The V end was cut by 0 bases, the J end by 9 bases, with 12 bases between. The DNA of the CDR3 is TGTGCCAGCAGCCAAGATACGGCTAGTTGGCAGTACTTC. It codes for CASSQDTASWQYF.

The chain couples TRBV18 to TRBJ2-3; D is unresolved. Trimming took 0 bases from V and 0 from J, leaving 4 bases between them. CDR1 is KGHSH and CDR2 is LQKENI in the germline V gene. CDR3 size: 14 residues. CDR3 sequence reads: CASSPPASTDTQYF. CDR3 nucleotide sequence: TGTGCCAGCTCACCACCGGCCAGCACAGATACGCAGTATTTT.

The rearrangement uses TRBV7-6 and TRBJ2-1; TRBD2 might be the D (6 bases). The CDR3 consists of 11 residues. Germline CDR1 is SGHVS and CDR2 is FNYEAQ. V dropped 11 bases and J dropped 5 bases, with 10 bases sitting between them. The CDR3 bases are TGTGCCGGCGGGACCAACAATGAGCAGTTCTTC. Its protein is CAGGTNNEQFF.

The genes are TRBV9 and TRBJ1-4, with 8 nucleotides matching TRBD1. Germline lookup yields CDR1 SGDLS and CDR2 YYNGEE. The ends lost 3 bases at V and 7 bases at J; junction bases unmatched: 5. This CDR3 spans 14 amino acids. The CDR3 nucleotides read TGTGCCAGCAGCGCGACAGGGGCGGCTGAAAAACTGTTTTTT. It codes for CASSATGAAEKLFF.

This chain connects TRBV2 to TRBJ2-2, with D perhaps matching TRBD1 (5 bases). The germline V gene has CDR1 SNHLY and CDR2 FYNNEI. The CDR3 has 15 amino acids. V was shortened by 6 bases and J by 5 bases, with 16 bases between the two germline ends. The CDR3 region is CASRPGMEETGELFF. The CDR3 DNA is TGTGCCAGCAGGCCAGGGATGGAAGAGACCGGGGAGCTGTTTTTT.

The genes are TRBV7-9 and TRBJ2-2, with TRBD2 matching 7 bases. The trim removed 4 bases at V and 6 bases at J, leaving 2 bases unmatched. The CDR3 length is 13 residues. Germline V gene lookup returns CDR1 SEHNR and CDR2 FQNEAQ (reference sequence). The CDR3 sequence: CASSWGGAGELFF. The CDR3 DNA sequence: TGTGCCAGCAGCTGGGGGGGTGCCGGGGAGCTGTTTTTT.